This TCR beta chain derives from a study of T cell changes during pregnancy in multiple sclerosis (dated by TCRdb to between 2018 and 2021). Regarding the research as a whole: The study looked at changes in the T cell repertoire across pregnancy in women with multiple sclerosis.

Preparation of the library involved the immunoSEQ multiplex PCR assay. TCRdb obtained this table from immuneACCESS and retained in-frame rearrangements with V and J assigned. These tables miss some clones; where compared with another copy, unresolved V genes account for less than half of the shortfall, and the remainder is unexplained. This sample is represented by 35,000 to 55,000 clones; around 93% of them were singletons. The ten top clones hold roughly 3.9% of the sample. As regards this clone: The antigen it binds to is not known. One base away there is no much larger clone; base qualities are not given.

The CDR3 holds 13 amino acids from the cysteine to the phenylalanine. Only the CDR3 portion is preserved as DNA: 39 bases, with reading frame beginning at the first base. From V the trimming removes 7 bases and from J it removes 4 bases, while the gene matches leave 3 bases of the junction unaccounted for. The germline V gene gives CDR1 as SQVTM and CDR2 as ANQGSEA. The sequenced sample was CD8+ T cells from peripheral blood mononuclear cells, obtained after pregnancy. This receptor chain uses TRBV29-1 and TRBJ2-2; TRBD2 lines up with 10 middle nucleotides. This clonotype was obtained from a female donor with multiple sclerosis, enrolled in a pregnancy study. The DNA sequence is TGCAGCGCCCGGACTAGCGGCACCGGGGAGCTGTTTTTT. Its translation is CSARTSGTGELFF.